This TCR beta chain derives from a study of vaccination and CD4 T cells after COVID-19. This clonotype has only a few counts. Its antigen is not identified. Oncomine TCR Beta short-read sequencing was applied to DNA from cultured CD4+ T cells. One entry per CDR3 protein results from TCRdb running MiXCR on the PCR reads. In the table there are about 24,000 distinct CDR3 sequences, 40% to 55% of which are singletons. As for time point: late sampling 161 to 241 days after vaccination in three convalescent patients. Treatment defined: approximately nine-day PBMC culture with coronavirus spike peptide pools or control peptides (ViraFEST assay). The CDR3 is made up of 13 amino acids. Trimming removed 1 base at V and 3 bases at J, with 6 bases between. CDR1 and CDR2 (germline): LNHDA, SQIVND (reference sequence).

The receptor comes from a human donor who had recovered from COVID-19. The chain carries TRBV19 and TRBJ2-5, with no clear D. Specimen: CD4+ T cells from blood, cultured in vitro, collected about 7 months after SARS-CoV-2 vaccination. The CDR3 DNA reads as TGTGCCAGTAGTATAGTGGGAAAAGAGACCCAGTACTTC. It translates to CASSIVGKETQYF.